Detailed here is one TCR beta chain. Data came from immunoSEQ multiplex PCR; TCRdb stores just in-frame clones and leaves some out. The table includes about 210,000 clones, approximately 90% detected once. These data are taken from a study of blood T cell repertoires in COVID-19. J gave up 7 bases and V 1 base, and 7 bases lay outside the gene matches. This CDR3 comprises 15 residues. CDR1 and CDR2 (germline): LNHNV, YYDKDF (reference sequence). The sequence derives from a young man with acute or convalescent COVID-19. This rearrangement joins TRBV15 to TRBJ1-2; 9 bases line up with TRBD1. Material: peripheral blood. The CDR3 sequence is CATSRGGTGSLGYTF. CDR3 coding DNA: TGTGCCACCAGCAGAGGGGGGACAGGGTCCCTTGGCTACACCTTC.